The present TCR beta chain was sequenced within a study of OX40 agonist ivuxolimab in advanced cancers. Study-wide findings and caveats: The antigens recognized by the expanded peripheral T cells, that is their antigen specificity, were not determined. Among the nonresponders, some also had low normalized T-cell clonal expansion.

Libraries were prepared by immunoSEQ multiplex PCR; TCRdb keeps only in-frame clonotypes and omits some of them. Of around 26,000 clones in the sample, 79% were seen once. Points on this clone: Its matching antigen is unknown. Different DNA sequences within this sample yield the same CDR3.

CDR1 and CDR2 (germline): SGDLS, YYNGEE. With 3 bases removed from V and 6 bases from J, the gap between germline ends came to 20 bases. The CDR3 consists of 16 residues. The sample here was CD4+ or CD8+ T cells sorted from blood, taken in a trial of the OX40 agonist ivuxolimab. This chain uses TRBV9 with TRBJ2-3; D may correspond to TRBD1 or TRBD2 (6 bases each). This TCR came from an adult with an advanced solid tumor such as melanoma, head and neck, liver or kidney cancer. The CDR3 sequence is CASSASGGLATDTQYF. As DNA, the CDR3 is TGTGCCAGCAGCGCAAGTGGGGGGCTAGCGACGGATACGCAGTATTTT.